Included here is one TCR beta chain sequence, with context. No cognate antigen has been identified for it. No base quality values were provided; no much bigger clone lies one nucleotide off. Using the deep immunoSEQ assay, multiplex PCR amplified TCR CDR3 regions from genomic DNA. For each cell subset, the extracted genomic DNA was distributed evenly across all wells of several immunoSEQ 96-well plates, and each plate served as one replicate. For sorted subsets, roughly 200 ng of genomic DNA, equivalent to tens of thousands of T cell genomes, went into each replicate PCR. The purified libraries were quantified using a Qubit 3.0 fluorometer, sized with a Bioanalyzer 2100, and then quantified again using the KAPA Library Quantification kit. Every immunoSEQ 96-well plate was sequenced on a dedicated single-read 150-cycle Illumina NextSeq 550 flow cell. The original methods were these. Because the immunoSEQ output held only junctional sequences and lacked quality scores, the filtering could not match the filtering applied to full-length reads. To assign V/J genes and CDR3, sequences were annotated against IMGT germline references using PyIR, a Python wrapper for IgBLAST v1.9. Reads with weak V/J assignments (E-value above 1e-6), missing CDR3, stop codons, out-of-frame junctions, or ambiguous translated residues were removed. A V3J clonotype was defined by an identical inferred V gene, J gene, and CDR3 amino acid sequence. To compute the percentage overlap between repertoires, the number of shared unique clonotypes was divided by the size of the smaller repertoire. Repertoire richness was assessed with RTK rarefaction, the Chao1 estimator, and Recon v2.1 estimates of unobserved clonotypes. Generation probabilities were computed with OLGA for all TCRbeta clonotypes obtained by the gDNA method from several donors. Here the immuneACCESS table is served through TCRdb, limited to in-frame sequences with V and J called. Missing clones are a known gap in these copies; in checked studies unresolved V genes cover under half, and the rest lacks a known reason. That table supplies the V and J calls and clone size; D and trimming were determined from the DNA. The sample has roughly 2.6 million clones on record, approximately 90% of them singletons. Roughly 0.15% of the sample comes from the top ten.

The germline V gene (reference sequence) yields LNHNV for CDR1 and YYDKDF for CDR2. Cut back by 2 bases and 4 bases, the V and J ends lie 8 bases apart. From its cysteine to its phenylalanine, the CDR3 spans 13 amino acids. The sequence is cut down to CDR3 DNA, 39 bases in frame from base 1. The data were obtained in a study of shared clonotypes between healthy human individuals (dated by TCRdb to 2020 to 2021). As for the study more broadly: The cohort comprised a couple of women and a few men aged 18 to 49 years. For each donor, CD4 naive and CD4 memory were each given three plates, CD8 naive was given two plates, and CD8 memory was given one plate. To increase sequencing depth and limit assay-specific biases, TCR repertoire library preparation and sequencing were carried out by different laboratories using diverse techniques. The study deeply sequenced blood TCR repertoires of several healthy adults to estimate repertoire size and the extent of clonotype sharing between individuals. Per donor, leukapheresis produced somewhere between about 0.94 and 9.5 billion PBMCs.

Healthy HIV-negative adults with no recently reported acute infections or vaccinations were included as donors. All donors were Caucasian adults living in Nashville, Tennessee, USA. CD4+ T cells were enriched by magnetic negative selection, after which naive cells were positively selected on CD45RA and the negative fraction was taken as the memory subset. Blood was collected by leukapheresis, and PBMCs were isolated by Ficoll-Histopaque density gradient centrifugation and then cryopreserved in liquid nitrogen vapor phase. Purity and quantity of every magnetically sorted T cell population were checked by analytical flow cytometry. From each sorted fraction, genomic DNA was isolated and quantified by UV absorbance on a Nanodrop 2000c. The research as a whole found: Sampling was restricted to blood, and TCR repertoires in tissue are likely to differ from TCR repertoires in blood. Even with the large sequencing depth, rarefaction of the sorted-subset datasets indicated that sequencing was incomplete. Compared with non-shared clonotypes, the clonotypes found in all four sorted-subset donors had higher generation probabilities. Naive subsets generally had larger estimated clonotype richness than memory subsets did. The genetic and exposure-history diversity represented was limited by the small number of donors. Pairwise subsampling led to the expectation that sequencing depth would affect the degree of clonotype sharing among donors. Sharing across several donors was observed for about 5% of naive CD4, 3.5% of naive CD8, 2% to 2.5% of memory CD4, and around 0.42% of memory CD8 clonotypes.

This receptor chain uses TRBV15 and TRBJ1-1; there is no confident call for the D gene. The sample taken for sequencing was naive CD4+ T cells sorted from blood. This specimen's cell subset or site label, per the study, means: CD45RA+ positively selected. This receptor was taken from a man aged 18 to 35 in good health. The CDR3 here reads CATSRMDGTEAFF. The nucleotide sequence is TGTGCCACCAGCAGAATGGATGGCACTGAAGCTTTCTTT.